The 14 T cell receptor beta chains presented below share a single source sample, sequenced in a study of shared clonotypes between healthy human individuals (dated by TCRdb to the early 2020s). CD8 naive samples were obtained by positive selection for CCR7 among CD45RO-negative cells, yielding a CD45RA+CCR7+ population from which TemRA cells were excluded. Library generation was performed with the immunoSEQ multiplex PCR assay. The table comes from immuneACCESS by way of TCRdb, which keeps in-frame sequences with V and J called. Part of the clones is missing from these tables; in studies checked, under half for an unresolved V gene and the rest for unknown reasons. The sample table shows some 2 million clones, and 85% to 95% are seen once. The leading ten clones occupy about 1.1% of the sample. Sequencing was carried out using naive CD8+ T cells sorted from blood. In the paper's terms, the cell subset or site label means: CD45RA+CCR7+. The receptors originated from a man between 18 and 29 years old in good health.

This chain connects TRBV9 to TRBJ2-3; 16 bases are shared with TRBD2. Germline values: CDR1 SGDLS, CDR2 YYNGEE. The CDR3 has 17 amino acids. V lost 3 bases and J lost 5; bases outside the gene matches: 6. The CDR3 coding sequence is TGTGCCAGCAGCGGCGGGACTAGCGGGGGGGCCGGAGATACGCAGTATTTT. Its protein is CASSGGTSGGAGDTQYF.

This clone has only one observation. This sequence joins TRBV6-6 and TRBJ2-7; D remains unclear. Germline loops: CDR1 MNHNY, CDR2 SVGAGI (reference sequence). The CDR3 is made up of 15 amino acids. Trimming removed 2 bases from V and 5 bases from J, with 16 bases in between. CDR3 residues: CASSYAQNQGDEQYF. CDR3 nucleotide sequence: TGTGCCAGCAGTTACGCTCAGAATCAAGGAGACGAGCAGTACTTC.

This rearrangement joins TRBV5-4 to TRBJ1-1; maybe TRBD1 (5 bases). Germline values: CDR1 SGHNT, CDR2 YYREEE (reference sequence). CDR3 length: 13 residues. V dropped 6 bases and J dropped 1 base, with 10 bases sitting between them. DNA for the CDR3: TGTGCCAGCAACATGGGGGGGAACACTGAAGCTTTCTTT. Amino acids: CASNMGGNTEAFF.

Here the CDR3 DNA reads TGTGCCAGCAGCCCCGTAAGGAGTCGTGAAGCTTTCTTT. This sequence encodes CASSPVRSREAFF. This rearrangement joins TRBV11-2 to TRBJ1-1; no firm D call. From germline, CDR1 is SGHAT and CDR2 FQNNGV. V was pared by 5 bases and J by 7 bases, with 14 bases between. The CDR3 sequence is 13 residues long.

Remarks on this clone: Other DNA sequences in the same sample also yield this CDR3. The J gene is TRBJ2-2, the V gene TRBV9; D is unresolved. Germline loops: CDR1 SGDLS, CDR2 YYNGEE. V dropped 0 bases and J dropped 5 bases, with 8 bases sitting between them. This CDR3 contains 14 residues. DNA of the CDR3: TGTGCCAGCAGCGTAGGGGTGGTAACCGGGGAGCTGTTTTTT. It translates to CASSVGVVTGELFF.

The chain is built from TRBV4-1 and TRBJ1-3; D is unclear. The germline CDR1 and CDR2 sequences are MGHRA and YSYEKL. CDR3 length equals 17 residues. V dropped 4 bases and J dropped 0 bases, with 16 bases sitting between them. The CDR3 DNA reads TGCGCCAGCAGCCCTCTTACGACCGAGAGCTCTGGAAACACCATATATTTT. It encodes CASSPLTTESSGNTIYF.

This chain links TRBV11-2 with TRBJ2-7, with D unclear. The V gene lost 1 base and the J gene lost 2 bases, with 9 bases spanning the gap. Germline V gives CDR1 SGHAT, CDR2 FQNNGV. This CDR3 contains 14 residues. The CDR3 DNA reads as TGTGCCAGCAGCTTAGGGTCAGAAGCCTACGAGCAGTACTTC. Its translation: CASSLGSEAYEQYF.

J is TRBJ2-5 and V is TRBV21-1; no check of the table's D call, TRBD2, against the DNA was made. TRBV21-1 corresponds to a pseudogene. This CDR3 has 15 amino acids. The CDR3 DNA sequence: TGTGCCAGCAGCAAAGCGCTCGAGGGCCAAGAGACCCAGTACTTC. Translated, it gives CASSKALEGQETQYF.

The chain links TRBV28 to TRBJ2-2, with D possibly TRBD2 on 7 matching bases. Germline loops: CDR1 MDHEN, CDR2 SYDVKM. V lost 5 bases and J lost 3, with 13 bases in between. The CDR3 consists of 15 residues. Here the CDR3 reads CASSPQGRDTGELFF. The CDR3 nucleotides read TGTGCCAGCAGTCCCCAGGGGAGGGACACCGGGGAGCTGTTTTTT.

With respect to this clone: Within the sample, other DNA sequences also encode this same CDR3. The V gene is TRBV9, the J gene TRBJ2-1; maybe TRBD2 (6 bases). This CDR3 spans 14 amino acids. V lost 0 bases, J lost 4 bases, and 8 bases lay in between. The germline gives CDR1 SGDLS, CDR2 YYNGEE. For the CDR3, the DNA is TGTGCCAGCAGCGTAGGACTAGGATACAATGAGCAGTTCTTC. It translates to CASSVGLGYNEQFF.

This clone is a singleton in its sample. The J gene is TRBJ2-3, the V gene TRBV7-2; D is perhaps TRBD2 (5 bases). This CDR3 contains 13 residues. Per the germline V gene, CDR1 is SGHTA and CDR2 is FQGNSA. V was cut by 5 bases and J by 4 bases, with 10 bases left in between. The CDR3 loop is CASSPGVADTQYF. The CDR3 DNA reads TGTGCCAGCAGCCCCGGGGTGGCAGATACGCAGTATTTT.

This clone was counted only a few times. J is TRBJ2-1 and V is TRBV25-1; D may be TRBD2 (5 bases). This CDR3 spans 16 amino acids. Trimming stripped 0 bases from V and 0 bases from J, with 9 bases between. Germline V gene sequence: CDR1 MGHDK, CDR2 SYGVNS. The CDR3 DNA reads as TGTGCCAGCAGTGAATACGAGGGCAGCTCCTACAATGAGCAGTTCTTC. Translated, it gives CASSEYEGSSYNEQFF.

The CDR3 protein is CASSEGLAGGWEQYF. CDR3 DNA: TGTGCCAGCAGTGAGGGACTAGCGGGGGGTTGGGAGCAGTACTTC. The V call is TRBV6-1, the J call TRBJ2-7; 15 nucleotides match TRBD2. This CDR3 spans 15 amino acids. From germline, CDR1 is MNHNS and CDR2 SASEGT. V shed 3 bases and J 7 bases; nucleotides not matched to a gene: 4.

The gene calls are TRBV2 and TRBJ2-3; D is undetermined. Trimming removed 0 bases from V and 2 bases from J, with 15 bases in between. CDR3 length: 17 residues. Germline CDR1 is SNHLY and CDR2 is FYNNEI. CDR3 DNA sequence: TGTGCCAGCAGTGAAGCAGAGGCGGCCTTGTACACAGATACGCAGTATTTT. Protein sequence: CASSEAEAALYTDTQYF.